This is a list of T cell receptor beta chains from one sample in a study of control samples from healthy donors and cancer patients. The protocol was immunoSEQ multiplex PCR, while the TCRdb copy is restricted to in-frame clones and leaves out a portion. The table lists 30,000 or so clones, approximately 93% of them singletons. Sequenced sample: blood. The receptors here all came from a man aged 55 to 70 in good health. The CDR3 runs from the conserved cysteine through the conserved F or W. D genes are given only for firm matches. Clone size, where shown, is once, few, many, or a class for clones that have expanded.

D gene | J gene | clone size | CDR3 length | V gene | CDR3 DNA | CDR3 protein
TRBD1 | TRBJ2-1 | once | 14 | TRBV6-4 | TGTGCCAGCAGACCGGGACAGGGGTGGAATGAGCAGTTCTTC | CASRPGQGWNEQFF
NA | TRBJ2-3 | NA | 14 | TRBV4-3 | TGCGCCAGCAGCCAACTTAGTGACCCAGATACGCAGTATTTT | CASSQLSDPDTQYF
NA | TRBJ2-7 | NA | 15 | TRBV18 | TGTGCCAGCTCACCACCGGGTCACACGTCTTTCGAGCAGTACTTC | CASSPPGHTSFEQYF
NA | TRBJ1-1 | NA | 13 | TRBV6-5 | TGTGCCAGCCCGGCGGGGGCCGGCACTGAAGCTTTCTTT | CASPAGAGTEAFF
TRBD1 | TRBJ1-1 | NA | 16 | TRBV14 | TGTGCCAGCAGCCAGGACAGGGGGCTCCTGAACACTGAAGCTTTCTTT | CASSQDRGLLNTEAFF
NA | TRBJ1-1 | NA | 11 | TRBV7-2 | TGTGCCAGCAGCTTAGTCGCGGAAGCTTTCTTT | CASSLVAEAFF
TRBD1 | TRBJ1-2 | NA | 16 | TRBV6-2/TRBV6-3 | TGTGCCAGCAGCGACCCTCCCGGGACAGGTTGGGATGGCTACACCTTC | CASSDPPGTGWDGYTF
NA | TRBJ1-1 | NA | 17 | TRBV14 | TGTGCCAGCAGCCAAGGTAGGATGCTCGTTAGGGACACTGAAGCTTTCTTT | CASSQGRMLVRDTEAFF
TRBD1 | TRBJ1-1 | NA | 14 | TRBV27 | TGTGCCAGCAGGAGGGGACAGGTGAACACTGAAGCTTTCTTT | CASRRGQVNTEAFF
TRBD2 | TRBJ2-5 | NA | 16 | TRBV5-5 | TGTGCCAGCAGCGACGGGACTAGCGGGGTCAGTGAGACCCAGTACTTC | CASSDGTSGVSETQYF
NA | TRBJ2-7 | NA | 14 | TRBV24-1 | TGTGCCACCAGTGCCGGGGGACAGTACTACGAGCAGTACTTC | CATSAGGQYYEQYF
TRBD1 | TRBJ1-2 | NA | 14 | TRBV27 | TGTGCCAGCAGTCCCGGGACAGGGAACTATGGCTACACCTTC | CASSPGTGNYGYTF